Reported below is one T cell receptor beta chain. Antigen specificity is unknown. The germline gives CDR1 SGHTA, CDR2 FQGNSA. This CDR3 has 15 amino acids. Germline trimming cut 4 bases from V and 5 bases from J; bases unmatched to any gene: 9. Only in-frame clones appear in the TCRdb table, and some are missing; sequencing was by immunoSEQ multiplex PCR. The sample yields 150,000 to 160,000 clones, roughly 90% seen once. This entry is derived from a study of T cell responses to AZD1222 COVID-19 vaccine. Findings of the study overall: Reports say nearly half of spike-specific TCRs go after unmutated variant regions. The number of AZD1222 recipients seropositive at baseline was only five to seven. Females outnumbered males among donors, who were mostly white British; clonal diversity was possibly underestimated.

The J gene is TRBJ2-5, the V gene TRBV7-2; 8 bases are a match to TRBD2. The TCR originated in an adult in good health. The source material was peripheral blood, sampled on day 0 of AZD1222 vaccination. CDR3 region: CASSSFRGGGETQYF. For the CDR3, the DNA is TGTGCCAGCAGCTCGTTCCGGGGGGGCGGTGAGACCCAGTACTTC. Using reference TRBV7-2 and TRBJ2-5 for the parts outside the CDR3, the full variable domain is GAGVSQSPSNKVTEKGKDVELRCDPISGHTALYWYRQSLGQGLEFLIYFQGNSAPDKSGLPSDRFSAERTGGSVSTLTIQRTQQEDSAVYLCASSSFRGGGETQYFGPGTRLLVL.